A selection of T cell receptor beta chains follows, all from one sample in a study of T cells in Graves' hyperthyroidism and ophthalmopathy. TCRdb recomputed calls from the multiplex PCR reads with MiXCR, one row per CDR3 protein. This table has 600,000 or so distinct CDR3 sequences, about 14% appearing once. Sequences were obtained from blood. The source of these receptors is a woman aged 45-65 years with Graves' ophthalmopathy. Each CDR3 is given without its conserved first and last residue. Clone size appears in some rows only: once, few, many, or a class for an expanded clone.

size,V,J,CDR3
many,TRBV12-3/TRBV12-4,TRBJ1-1,ASSLAGMNTEDF
many,TRBV27,TRBJ2-3,ASSLRDRGKNTQY
many,TRBV5-1,TRBJ2-3,ASRRDTTDTQY
NA,TRBV5-1,TRBJ2-5,ASSFVFQETQY
many,TRBV28,TRBJ2-1,ASSFLGLADSYNEQF
NA,TRBV3-1,TRBJ1-3,ASSQSKGVGNTIY
NA,TRBV12-5,TRBJ2-3,ASGSPSADTQY
many,TRBV7-9,TRBJ1-5,ASSSSQTRIEPQH
many,TRBV5-1,TRBJ2-7,ASTPGLAVNYEQY
many,TRBV29-1,TRBJ2-2,SVEGGLAGRTGELF
NA,TRBV9,TRBJ2-7,ASSVEMGPYEQY
few,TRBV2,TRBJ2-4,ASSENGKGGKNIQC
many,TRBV7-6,TRBJ2-7,ASSSRAGEQY
NA,TRBV6-1,TRBJ1-2,ASRTPGQGFGYT
NA,TRBV5-1,TRBJ2-2,ASSSVGSNTGELF
NA,TRBV27,TRBJ1-1,ASSRGQLKNTEAF
many,TRBV11-2,TRBJ1-2,ASSSIQGLYGYT
NA,TRBV19,TRBJ2-1,ASSTGRDSYNEQF
many,TRBV5-1,TRBJ2-5,ASSLTVQETQY
many,TRBV7-2,TRBJ1-1,ASSSSGLQHGSVAF
many,TRBV7-2,TRBJ2-7,ASSFRTQGYEQY
many,TRBV30,TRBJ2-5,AWSRPKQETQY
many,TRBV13,TRBJ1-1,ASSLSGSDTEAF
many,TRBV4-2,TRBJ2-3,ASSQEGTDTQY
many,TRBV6-1,TRBJ2-5,ASTIRDRRTSGRVQETQY
few,TRBV5-1,TRBJ2-3,ASSLAVLAGGDTQY
few,TRBV19,TRBJ1-5,ASRPRRAVNQPQH
few,TRBV6-2/TRBV6-3,TRBJ2-1,ASSYRDRSYNEQF
NA,TRBV7-8,TRBJ1-1,ASSLERSTEAF
NA,TRBV24-1,TRBJ1-1,ATSDRWGTEAF
many,TRBV28,TRBJ2-7,ASSLLGLAAQSGDEQY
many,TRBV3-1,TRBJ2-7,ASSQNRLEQY
NA,TRBV6-1,TRBJ2-7,ASSPEGQSYEQY
NA,TRBV5-1,TRBJ2-2,ASSFQGITGELF
NA,TRBV18,TRBJ1-1,ASFSGTEAF
NA,TRBV19,TRBJ1-1,AGTTQLGTPEAF
once,TRBV6-1,TRBJ2-3,AGTPGRGYLDTQY
NA,TRBV29-1,TRBJ2-7,SVPGQESYEQY
few,TRBV19,TRBJ1-5,ASSTDWSFGNQPQH
many,TRBV20-1,TRBJ1-5,SARKITAIQPQH
few,TRBV29-1,TRBJ1-2,SVEEGQVHGSNYGYT
many,TRBV28,TRBJ2-7,ASSLQGVPLYEQY
few,TRBV4-3,TRBJ2-7,ASSRQLGSAYEQY
many,TRBV5-5,TRBJ2-5,ASSLVWQGETQY
many,TRBV6-1,TRBJ1-1,ASRVQQNTEAF
few,TRBV18,TRBJ1-3,ASSPLPPSSEAGNTIY
many,TRBV19,TRBJ2-7,ASSNPAGQGAYEQY
many,TRBV20-1,TRBJ2-4,SARVRGGNIQY
NA,TRBV20-1,TRBJ1-2,SARNTNYGYT
NA,TRBV28,TRBJ1-2,ASTLTGNYGYT
NA,TRBV7-2,TRBJ1-1,ASSLYTQGYTEAF